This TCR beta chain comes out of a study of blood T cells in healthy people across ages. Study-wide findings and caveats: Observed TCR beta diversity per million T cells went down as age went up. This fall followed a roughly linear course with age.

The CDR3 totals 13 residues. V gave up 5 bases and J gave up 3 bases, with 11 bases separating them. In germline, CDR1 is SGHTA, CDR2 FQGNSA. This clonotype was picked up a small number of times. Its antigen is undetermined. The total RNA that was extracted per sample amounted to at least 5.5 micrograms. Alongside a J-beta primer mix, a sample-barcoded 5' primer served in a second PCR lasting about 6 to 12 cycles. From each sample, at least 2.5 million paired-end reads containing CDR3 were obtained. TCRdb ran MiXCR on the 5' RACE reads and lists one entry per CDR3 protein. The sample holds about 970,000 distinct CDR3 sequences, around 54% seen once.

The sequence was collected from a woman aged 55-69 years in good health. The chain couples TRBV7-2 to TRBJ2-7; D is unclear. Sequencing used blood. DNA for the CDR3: TGTGCCAGCAGCCTGACAAGGTTCTACGAGCAGTACTTC. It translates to CASSLTRFYEQYF.